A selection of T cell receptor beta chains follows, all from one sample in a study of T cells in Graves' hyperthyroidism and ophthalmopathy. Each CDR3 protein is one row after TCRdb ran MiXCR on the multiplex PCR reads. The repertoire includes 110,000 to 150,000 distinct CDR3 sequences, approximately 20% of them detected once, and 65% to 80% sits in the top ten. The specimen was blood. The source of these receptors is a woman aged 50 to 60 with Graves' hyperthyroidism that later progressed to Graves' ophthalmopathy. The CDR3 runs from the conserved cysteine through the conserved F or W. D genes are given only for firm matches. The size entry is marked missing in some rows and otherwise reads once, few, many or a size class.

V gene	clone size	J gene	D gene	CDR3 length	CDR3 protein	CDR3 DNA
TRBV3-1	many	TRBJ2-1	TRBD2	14	CASSRLAGDNEQFF	TGTGCCAGCAGCCGACTAGCGGGAGACAATGAGCAGTTCTTC
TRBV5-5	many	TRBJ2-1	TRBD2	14	CASSLKSSGNEQFF	TGTGCCAGCAGCTTAAAGTCTAGCGGGAATGAGCAGTTCTTC
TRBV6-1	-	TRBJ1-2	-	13	CAGNRVVGYGYTF	TGTGCCGGAAACAGGGTGGTAGGCTATGGCTACACCTTC
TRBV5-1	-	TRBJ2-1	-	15	CASSLLAATGNEQFF	TGCGCCAGCAGCTTACTAGCCGCAACTGGGAATGAGCAGTTCTTC
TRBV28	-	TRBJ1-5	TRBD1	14	CASSFDRGNQPQHF	TGTGCCAGCAGTTTCGACAGGGGTAACCAGCCCCAGCATTTT
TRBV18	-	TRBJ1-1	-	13	CASSPRQDTEAFF	TGTGCCAGCTCACCGAGGCAGGACACTGAAGCTTTCTTT
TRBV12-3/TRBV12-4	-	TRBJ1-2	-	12	CASSLRGERYTF	TGTGCCAGCAGTTTACGGGGAGAGCGCTACACCTTC
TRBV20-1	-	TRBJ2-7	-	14	CSANRVLLQSEQYF	TGCAGTGCTAACAGGGTTCTTTTGCAGTCCGAGCAGTACTTC
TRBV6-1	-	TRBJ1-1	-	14	CASSERGMNTEAFF	TGTGCCAGCAGTGAAAGGGGTATGAACACTGAAGCTTTCTTT
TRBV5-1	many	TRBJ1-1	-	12	CASSLDGTEAFF	TGCGCCAGCAGCTTGGACGGCACTGAAGCTTTCTTT
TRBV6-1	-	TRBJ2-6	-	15	CASAFNAGGANVLTF	TGTGCCAGCGCCTTCAATGCCGGTGGGGCCAACGTCCTGACTTTC
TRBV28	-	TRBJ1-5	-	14	CASSDTFTNQPQHF	TGTGCCAGCAGTGACACGTTTACCAATCAGCCCCAGCATTTT
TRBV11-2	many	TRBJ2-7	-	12	CASSPTFLEQYF	TGTGCCAGCAGCCCGACCTTTCTTGAGCAGTACTTC
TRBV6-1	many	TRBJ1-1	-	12	CASSGSNTEAFF	TGTGCCAGCAGTGGGTCGAACACTGAAGCTTTCTTT
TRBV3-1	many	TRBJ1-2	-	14	CASSQDSTNYGYTF	TGTGCCAGCAGCCAAGACTCAACCAACTATGGCTACACCTTC
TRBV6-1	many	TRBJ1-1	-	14	CAGRTGGRNTEAFF	TGTGCCGGACGGACGGGTGGGAGGAACACTGAAGCTTTCTTT
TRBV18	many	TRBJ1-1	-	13	CASSRQTGNEAFF	TGTGCCAGCTCGCGACAGACCGGGAATGAAGCTTTCTTT
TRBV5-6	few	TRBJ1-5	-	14	CASSLAGPQEPQHF	TGTGCCAGCAGCTTGGCAGGGCCGCAGGAGCCCCAGCATTTT
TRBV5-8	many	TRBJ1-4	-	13	CASSVRTGEKLFF	TGTGCCAGCAGCGTCAGAACGGGGGAAAAACTGTTTTTT
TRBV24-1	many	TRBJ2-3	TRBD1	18	CATSDPTWTGSPTDTQYF	TGTGCCACCAGTGACCCTACTTGGACAGGGTCTCCCACAGATACGCAGTATTTT
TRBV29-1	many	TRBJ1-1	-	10	CSPEDTEAFF	TGCAGCCCTGAGGACACTGAAGCTTTCTTT